The 24 T cell receptor beta chains reported below all come from one sample, sequenced in a study of cytomegalovirus exposure and HLA in healthy donors. Vbeta (60) and Jbeta (13) primers were used in the PCR. Data came from immunoSEQ multiplex PCR; TCRdb stores just in-frame clones and leaves some out. The sample yields 150,000 to 170,000 clones, about three quarters seen once. Input material: PBMCs. These receptors were obtained from a woman aged 40 to 50 in good health and CMV-seronegative.

Written as DNA, the CDR3 is TGCGCCAGCCTCGGACACAACTACGAGCAGTACTTC. The encoded protein is CASLGHNYEQYF. This rearrangement joins TRBV5-1 to TRBJ2-7; possible D gene TRBD1, 5 bases. Germline V gene sequence: CDR1 SGHRS, CDR2 YFSETQ. There are 12 residues in the CDR3. Trimming removed 7 bases at V and 3 bases at J, with 11 bases between.

The chain links TRBV6-5 to TRBJ1-2, with 7 positions matching TRBD1. J lost 8 bases, V lost 5 bases, and 5 bases had no gene match. The V gene's germline CDR1 is MNHEY and CDR2 SVGAGI. The CDR3 loop spans 12 amino acids. The CDR3 DNA sequence: TGTGCCAGCAGTAAACAGGGGAGGGGCTACACCTTC. Amino acids: CASSKQGRGYTF.

The chain combines TRBV18 with TRBJ2-7; 7 bases are a match to TRBD1. CDR3 length: 17 residues. Germline V lookup: CDR1 KGHSH, CDR2 LQKENI. Trimming at V came to 4 bases and at J to 1 base, leaving 13 bases not matched to a gene. CDR3 sequence: CASSQSEIGTASYEQYF. The DNA for the CDR3 is TGTGCCAGCTCACAATCAGAAATCGGGACAGCTTCCTACGAGCAGTACTTC.

CDR3 nucleotide sequence: TGTGCCAGCAGCCGAGTAGGACAGTCTGAACCCTATGGCTACACCTTC. Protein sequence: CASSRVGQSEPYGYTF. V gene TRBV7-8 combines with J gene TRBJ1-2, with TRBD1 as a possible D gene (6 bases). Germline lookup yields CDR1 SGHVS and CDR2 FQNEAQ. Between the trimmed V and J ends, which lost 5 bases and 4 bases, there was a span of 20 bases. The CDR3 runs 16 residues.

This clone was seen a few times. CDR3 nucleotides: TGTGCCAGCAGCTTTAGCGGGAGGAGAACAGATACGCAGTATTTT. Protein product: CASSFSGRRTDTQYF. V gene TRBV7-9 combines with J gene TRBJ2-3; 10 bases map to TRBD2. CDR3 length: 15 residues. Germline CDR1 SEHNR, CDR2 FQNEAQ (reference sequence). V trimming: 3 bases; J trimming: 3 bases; junction bases outside the gene matches: 3. Using reference TRBV7-9 and TRBJ2-3 for the parts outside the CDR3, the full variable domain is DTGVSQNPRHKITKRGQNVTFRCDPISEHNRLYWYRQTLGQGPEFLTYFQNEAQLEKSRLLSDRFSAERPKGSFSTLEIQRTEQGDSAMYLCASSFSGRRTDTQYFGPGTRLTVL.

The chain carries TRBV6-1 and TRBJ2-3, with TRBD1 as a possible D gene (7 bases). The CDR3 consists of 15 residues. V was shortened by 6 bases and J by 6 bases, with 19 bases between the two germline ends. Germline V CDR1 and CDR2: MNHNS, SASEGT. The CDR3 loop is CASRGGQLRLDTQYF. The CDR3 bases are TGTGCCAGCAGGGGGGGACAGCTAAGACTGGATACGCAGTATTTT.

The V and J genes are TRBV27 and TRBJ1-1; TRBD1 matches 8 bases. CDR1 and CDR2 (germline): MNHEY, SMNVEV (reference sequence). Trimming removed 5 bases from V and 3 bases from J; junction bases left unmatched: 5. The CDR3 covers 14 residues. CDR3 DNA sequence: TGTGCCAGCAGTACAGGGGGTTGGGACACTGAAGCTTTCTTT. Encoded protein: CASSTGGWDTEAFF.

The chain has TRBV5-4 and TRBJ1-2; the match to TRBD1 covers 8 bases. With 0 bases clipped from V and 7 bases from J, the junction kept 14 bases outside the gene matches. CDR3 length: 17 amino acids. CDR1 is SGHNT and CDR2 is YYREEE in the germline V gene (reference sequence). CDR3 DNA sequence: TGTGCCAGCAGCTTGGTCGGACAGGGATCGAGGGGTAGTGGCTACACCTTC. Its protein product is CASSLVGQGSRGSGYTF.

The chain recombines TRBV13 with TRBJ1-2; TRBD1 might be the D (6 bases). The CDR3 extends over 15 amino acids. Trimming pared 5 bases from V and 4 bases from J, leaving 17 bases between. CDR1 is PRHDT, CDR2 FYEKMQ, per germline (reference sequence). CDR3 in DNA: TGTGCCAGCAGCGCGAAGGGGGGGCACGGCTATGGCTACACCTTC. Its translation is CASSAKGGHGYGYTF. Drawing the rest from reference TRBV13 and TRBJ1-2, the complete variable domain is AAGVIQSPRHLIKEKRETATLKCYPIPRHDTVYWYQQGPGQDPQFLISFYEKMQSDKGSIPDRFSAQQFSDYHSELNMSSLELGDSALYFCASSAKGGHGYGYTFGSGTRLTVV.

The chain uses TRBV2 and TRBJ1-2; 7 bases are shared with TRBD1. V shed 4 bases and J 2 bases; nucleotides not matched to a gene: 4. CDR3 length equals 14 residues. The V gene's germline CDR1 is SNHLY and CDR2 FYNNEI. CDR3 protein: CASSGTGRNYGYTF. The CDR3 region has the DNA TGTGCCAGCAGTGGGACAGGCCGGAACTATGGCTACACCTTC.

The CDR3 reads CAVQPGEQYF. CDR3 nucleotide sequence: TGTGCCGTCCAGCCGGGCGAGCAGTACTTC. The chain recombines TRBV6-1 with TRBJ2-7; unclear D gene. The CDR3 extends over 10 amino acids. Looked up from germline, CDR1 is MNHNS and CDR2 is SASEGT. The V gene lost 11 bases and the J gene lost 6 bases, with 11 bases spanning the gap.

The genes are TRBV28 and TRBJ1-1, with D unresolved. From germline, CDR1 is MDHEN and CDR2 SYDVKM. The CDR3 covers 15 residues. V lost 3 bases and J 0 bases, leaving 11 bases between the germline ends. This CDR3 reads CASSFRESVNTEAFF. The CDR3, as DNA: TGTGCCAGCAGTTTTCGCGAGTCCGTGAACACTGAAGCTTTCTTT.

This clone was seen just once. This chain connects TRBV6-1 to TRBJ1-1; D might be TRBD1 (5 bases). Germline V gives CDR1 MNHNS, CDR2 SASEGT. The CDR3 totals 15 residues. Trimming stripped 5 bases from V and 0 bases from J, with 13 bases between. CDR3 nucleotides: TGTGCCAGCAGTTCGCAGGGTGGTATGAACACTGAAGCTTTCTTT. Amino acid sequence: CASSSQGGMNTEAFF.

The table lists this clone with a few counts. The V gene is TRBV2, the J gene TRBJ2-7; 10 positions match TRBD2. The V and J ends lost 0 bases and 2 bases, in that order; junction bases with no gene match: 13. The CDR3 covers 19 residues. The germline V gene encodes CDR1 SNHLY and CDR2 FYNNEI. CDR3 sequence reads: CASSEALQAGGRLAYEQYF. The CDR3 nucleotides read TGTGCCAGCAGTGAAGCGCTTCAAGCGGGGGGGCGTCTTGCCTACGAGCAGTACTTC.

In nucleotides, the CDR3 is TGTGCCAGCAGCCGTGGGGCAGGCTATGGCTACACCTTC. It is translated as CASSRGAGYGYTF. V usage is TRBV7-9 and J usage is TRBJ1-2; maybe TRBD1 (5 bases). The CDR3 has 13 residues. From germline, CDR1 is SEHNR and CDR2 FQNEAQ (reference sequence). Trimming left V 5 bases short and J 4 bases short, with 11 bases between.

The chain is built from TRBV5-5 and TRBJ1-2; D ambiguous. V gave up 0 bases and J gave up 1 base, with 7 bases separating them. The CDR3 is 14 amino acids. Germline lookup yields CDR1 SGHKS and CDR2 YYEKEE (reference sequence). CDR3 in amino acids: CASSLVGLNYGYTF. CDR3 nucleotides: TGTGCCAGCAGCTTGGTCGGACTTAACTATGGCTACACCTTC.

This chain joins TRBV5-1 and TRBJ2-5, with D possibly matching TRBD2 (5 bases). The DNA matches TRBJ2-7 better at its end, which makes the J call doubtful. The CDR3 has 15 residues. CDR1 is SGHRS, CDR2 YFSETQ, per germline. The CDR3: CASSLDGLTAYEQYF. The CDR3 region has the DNA TGCGCCAGCAGCTTGGACGGACTTACCGCCTACGAGCAGTACTTC.

The chain carries TRBV28 and TRBJ1-5; D remains ambiguous. The CDR3 is 12 residues long. From germline, CDR1 is MDHEN and CDR2 SYDVKM. Trimming took off 3 bases at V and 7 bases at J, with 7 bases between the two ends. CDR3 loop: CASSFGEQPQHF. In DNA, the CDR3 is TGTGCCAGCAGTTTTGGAGAGCAGCCCCAGCATTTT. Looking up the rest from reference TRBV28 and TRBJ1-5 gives the full variable domain: DVKVTQSSRYLVKRTGEKVFLECVQDMDHENMFWYRQDPGLGLRLIYFSYDVKMKEKGDIPEGYSVSREKKERFSLILESASTNQTSMYLCASSFGEQPQHFGDGTRLSIL.

This rearrangement joins TRBV7-8 to TRBJ2-6; TRBD1 is a possible D gene (5 bases). The CDR3 is 19 amino acids. V gave up 0 bases and J gave up 1 base, with 16 bases separating them. Germline-derived CDR1 and CDR2 are SGHVS and FQNEAQ. The CDR3 region is CASSLAGRRALSGANVLTF. CDR3 in DNA: TGTGCCAGCAGCTTAGCCGGGCGCAGGGCGCTATCTGGGGCCAACGTCCTGACTTTC. The whole variable domain, filled in from reference TRBV7-8 and TRBJ2-6, reads GAGVSQSPRYKVAKRGQDVALRCDPISGHVSLFWYQQALGQGPEFLTYFQNEAQLDKSGLPSDRFFAERPEGSVSTLKIQRTQQEDSAVYLCASSLAGRRALSGANVLTFGAGSRLTVL.

The chain couples TRBV6-5 to TRBJ2-7, with D possibly TRBD2 on 6 matching bases. The CDR3 consists of 13 residues. V was cut by 0 bases and J by 7 bases, with 10 bases left in between. The germline CDR1 and CDR2 sequences are MNHEY and SVGAGI. The CDR3 reads CASSYSRGREQYF. The CDR3 DNA sequence: TGTGCCAGCAGTTACTCGCGGGGCAGGGAGCAGTACTTC.

The table lists this clone with a few counts. The J gene is TRBJ1-4, the V gene TRBV10-3, with 7 bases matching TRBD1. Germline CDR1 and CDR2: ENHRY and SYGVKD. Unmatched junction bases numbered 7, after V lost 6 bases and J lost 3 bases. This CDR3 is built from 15 residues. CDR3 DNA sequence: TGTGCCATCAGCCGAGGGACAGCGCCTAATGAAAAACTGTTTTTT. It yields the protein CAISRGTAPNEKLFF.

This sequence joins TRBV12-2 and TRBJ2-7; the DNA was not compared with TRBD1, the D call given in the table. TRBV12-2 is a pseudogene. This CDR3 has 15 amino acids. CDR3 DNA: TGTGCAAGTCGCTTAGGCCCGGACAGGGCCTACGAGCAGTACTTC. This sequence encodes CASRLGPDRAYEQYF.

The chain is built from TRBV10-2 and TRBJ2-7, with TRBD2 matching 11 bases. The germline V gene has CDR1 WSHSY and CDR2 SAAADI. The CDR3 loop spans 15 amino acids. V lost 3 bases, J lost 7 bases, and 8 bases stayed unmatched. CDR3 residues: CASSDRLAGIREQYF. As DNA, the CDR3 is TGCGCCAGCAGTGATCGACTAGCGGGGATTAGGGAGCAGTACTTC.

The chain links TRBV6-1 to TRBJ2-7, with D possibly TRBD2 on 5 matching bases. The germline V gene encodes CDR1 MNHNS and CDR2 SASEGT. This CDR3 has 15 residues. V shed 6 bases and J shed 4 bases, with 19 bases lying between them. The CDR3 DNA is TGTGCCAGCAGCCAAACGAGGGTAATGGGATACGAGCAGTACTTC. Encoded protein: CASSQTRVMGYEQYF.